This T cell receptor beta chain was documented in a study of CD8 T cells in ankylosing spondylitis. Broader study findings: The authors reported significant enrichment of disease-linked clones in matched ankylosing spondylitis synovial fluid. Past research had described some motif variants in reactive arthritis synovial fluid and blood. The disease-linked clones had a CD8+ phenotype and low blood frequencies. In ankylosing spondylitis blood, a motif of seven to nine highly homologous TCR beta variants appeared characteristic.

Preparation of TCR beta libraries was done by quantitative 5'-RACE with molecular barcodes. Using its own MiXCR run on the 5' RACE reads, TCRdb lists one record per CDR3 protein. The top ten clones hold roughly 42% of a sample with a few hundred thousand distinct CDR3 sequences, around 19% of them seen once. V was clipped by 6 bases and J by 2 bases; unmatched bases: 17. Germline CDR1 is KGHSH and CDR2 is LQKENI. This CDR3 has 18 amino acids. Of note for this clonotype: Its antigen is unknown.

This TCR was recovered from a male donor with ankylosing spondylitis. This chain connects TRBV18 to TRBJ2-7, with 9 bases identical to TRBD1. Material: blood, either unsorted or a sorted T cell fraction (not recorded which). CDR3 nucleotide sequence: TGTGCCAGCTCTCCTCCGGGACAGGGAAGGCTTTTTCCCTACGAGCAGTACTTC. Translation gives CASSPPGQGRLFPYEQYF. The full variable domain, completed using reference TRBV18 and TRBJ2-7, is NAGVMQNPRHLVRRRGQEARLRCSPMKGHSHVYWYRQLPEEGLKFMVYLQKENIIDESGMPKERFSAEFPKEGPSILRIQQVVRGDSAAYFCASSPPGQGRLFPYEQYFGPGTRLTVT.